A selection of T cell receptor beta chains follows, all from one sample in a study of Graves' ophthalmopathy and Graves' hyperthyroidism. Using its own MiXCR run on the multiplex PCR reads, TCRdb lists one record per CDR3 protein. The table has over a million distinct CDR3 sequences, less than 45% seen once. The sample comprised peripheral blood or thyroid tissue (not recorded which). These receptors were collected from an adult man with Graves' hyperthyroidism. The CDR3 runs from the conserved cysteine through the conserved F or W. The order of the fields is clone size, V gene, J gene, D gene, CDR3 protein, CDR3 DNA. D genes are given only for firm matches. Not all rows give a size; the values are once, few, many and, for expanded clones, a class.

clone_size: many; v_call: TRBV5-1; j_call: TRBJ2-2; d_call: NA; cdr3_aa: CASSLIDTGELFF; cdr3_nt: TGTGCCAGCAGCCTAATCGACACCGGGGAGCTGTTTTTT
clone_size: NA; v_call: TRBV6-6; j_call: TRBJ1-1; d_call: NA; cdr3_aa: CAISYSGGSEAFF; cdr3_nt: TGTGCCATCAGTTACTCCGGGGGCAGTGAAGCTTTCTTT
clone_size: NA; v_call: TRBV7-8; j_call: TRBJ2-7; d_call: TRBD2; cdr3_aa: CASSLVPSGAYEQYF; cdr3_nt: TGTGCCAGCAGCTTAGTACCTAGCGGGGCCTACGAGCAGTACTTC
clone_size: many; v_call: TRBV5-1; j_call: TRBJ2-7; d_call: TRBD1; cdr3_aa: CASRAGTGGYEQYF; cdr3_nt: TGCGCCAGCAGGGCCGGGACAGGGGGTTACGAGCAGTACTTC
clone_size: NA; v_call: TRBV20-1; j_call: TRBJ1-4; d_call: NA; cdr3_aa: CSASRNLQERGEKLFF; cdr3_nt: TGCAGTGCTAGCCGGAACCTACAGGAACGCGGTGAGAAACTGTTTTTT
clone_size: NA; v_call: TRBV28; j_call: TRBJ2-7; d_call: NA; cdr3_aa: CASSLSGFPTYEQYF; cdr3_nt: TGTGCCAGCAGTTTAAGTGGGTTCCCTACCTACGAGCAGTACTTC
clone_size: NA; v_call: TRBV20-1; j_call: TRBJ2-5; d_call: NA; cdr3_aa: CSARPNSGKETQYF; cdr3_nt: TGCAGTGCTAGACCCAACTCCGGAAAAGAGACCCAGTACTTC
clone_size: NA; v_call: TRBV4-3; j_call: TRBJ1-4; d_call: NA; cdr3_aa: CASSQETGRVGEKLFF; cdr3_nt: TGCGCCAGCAGCCAAGAGACGGGGAGGGTGGGTGAAAAACTGTTTTTT
clone_size: many; v_call: TRBV2; j_call: TRBJ2-2; d_call: TRBD1; cdr3_aa: CASSLGQGTTTGELFF; cdr3_nt: TGTGCCAGCAGCTTGGGACAGGGTACTACCACCGGGGAGCTGTTTTTT
clone_size: few; v_call: TRBV7-2; j_call: TRBJ2-6; d_call: NA; cdr3_aa: CASSTSGAPGANVLTF; cdr3_nt: TGTGCCAGCAGCACTTCCGGGGCCCCGGGGGCCAACGTCCTGACTTTC
clone_size: NA; v_call: TRBV29-1; j_call: TRBJ2-7; d_call: TRBD2; cdr3_aa: CSVAVGLGSYEQYF; cdr3_nt: TGCAGCGTTGCGGTGGGACTAGGGTCCTACGAGCAGTACTTC
clone_size: NA; v_call: TRBV5-1; j_call: TRBJ2-7; d_call: TRBD2; cdr3_aa: CASSISGRLYEQYF; cdr3_nt: TGTGCCAGCAGCATAAGCGGGAGATTGTACGAGCAGTACTTC
clone_size: NA; v_call: TRBV6-1; j_call: TRBJ1-5; d_call: NA; cdr3_aa: CASSEVWGSNQPQHF; cdr3_nt: TGTGCCAGCAGTGAAGTGTGGGGAAGCAATCAGCCCCAGCATTTT
clone_size: NA; v_call: TRBV5-1; j_call: TRBJ2-5; d_call: TRBD2; cdr3_aa: CASSLSASGGARRETQYF; cdr3_nt: TGCGCCAGCAGCTTGTCCGCTAGCGGGGGGGCGCGGAGGGAGACCCAGTACTTC
clone_size: NA; v_call: TRBV20-1; j_call: TRBJ2-7; d_call: NA; cdr3_aa: CSAMVDPHGTGAYKQYF; cdr3_nt: TGCAGTGCTATGGTAGACCCTCACGGGACTGGCGCCTATAAGCAGTACTTC
clone_size: many; v_call: TRBV20-1; j_call: TRBJ1-1; d_call: NA; cdr3_aa: CSARDLRVGAFF; cdr3_nt: TGCAGTGCTAGAGATTTAAGGGTTGGGGCTTTCTTT
clone_size: NA; v_call: TRBV19; j_call: TRBJ2-7; d_call: NA; cdr3_aa: CASTDKVNYEQYF; cdr3_nt: TGTGCCAGTACCGACAAGGTGAACTACGAGCAGTACTTC
clone_size: NA; v_call: TRBV29-1; j_call: TRBJ2-2; d_call: NA; cdr3_aa: CSVAGQNTGELSW; cdr3_nt: TGCAGCGTTGCTGGGCAGAACACCGGGGAGCTGTCTTGG
clone_size: few; v_call: TRBV5-4; j_call: TRBJ1-1; d_call: NA; cdr3_aa: CASSLETVEAFF; cdr3_nt: TGTGCCAGCAGCTTGGAAACAGTTGAAGCTTTCTTT
clone_size: NA; v_call: TRBV10-3; j_call: TRBJ2-7; d_call: TRBD1; cdr3_aa: CAISGDRASYEQYF; cdr3_nt: TGTGCCATCAGCGGGGACAGGGCGTCCTACGAGCAGTACTTC
clone_size: many; v_call: TRBV20-1; j_call: TRBJ1-2; d_call: NA; cdr3_aa: CSAKRVGGEYGYTF; cdr3_nt: TGCAGTGCCAAGCGGGTTGGCGGGGAATATGGCTACACCTTC
clone_size: NA; v_call: TRBV5-8; j_call: TRBJ2-5; d_call: NA; cdr3_aa: CASSLRDTHGTQYF; cdr3_nt: TGTGCCAGCAGCTTGCGGGACACTCATGGGACCCAGTACTTC
clone_size: many; v_call: TRBV5-1; j_call: TRBJ2-5; d_call: TRBD2; cdr3_aa: CASSGNSGVETQYF; cdr3_nt: TGCGCCAGCAGCGGGAATAGCGGGGTGGAGACCCAGTACTTC
clone_size: many; v_call: TRBV19; j_call: TRBJ1-6; d_call: NA; cdr3_aa: CASPFAPLHF; cdr3_nt: TGTGCCAGCCCCTTCGCACCCCTCCACTTT
clone_size: many; v_call: TRBV29-1; j_call: TRBJ1-3; d_call: NA; cdr3_aa: CSVPTGPGNTIYF; cdr3_nt: TGCAGCGTACCAACAGGACCTGGAAACACCATATATTTT
clone_size: many; v_call: TRBV4-2; j_call: TRBJ2-7; d_call: NA; cdr3_aa: CASSQDQGRDEQYF; cdr3_nt: TGTGCCAGCAGCCAAGACCAGGGGCGCGACGAGCAGTACTTC
clone_size: NA; v_call: TRBV15; j_call: TRBJ2-5; d_call: NA; cdr3_aa: CATGPNRGGETQYF; cdr3_nt: TGTGCCACCGGCCCCAACAGGGGGGGGGAGACCCAGTACTTC
clone_size: NA; v_call: TRBV6-1; j_call: TRBJ2-2; d_call: TRBD2; cdr3_aa: CASSGTSGGPANTGELFF; cdr3_nt: TGTGCCAGCAGTGGGACGAGCGGGGGACCCGCGAACACCGGGGAGCTGTTTTTT
clone_size: few; v_call: TRBV5-5; j_call: TRBJ2-7; d_call: TRBD2; cdr3_aa: CASSPRPTSGRDEQYF; cdr3_nt: TGTGCCAGCAGCCCCCGCCCCACTAGCGGGAGGGACGAGCAGTACTTC
clone_size: many; v_call: TRBV4-1; j_call: TRBJ1-6; d_call: NA; cdr3_aa: CASSLTPDSPLHF; cdr3_nt: TGCGCCAGCAGCCTAACTCCGGATTCACCCCTCCACTTT
clone_size: few; v_call: TRBV13; j_call: TRBJ2-7; d_call: NA; cdr3_aa: CASGNEGTYEQYF; cdr3_nt: TGTGCCAGCGGCAACGAGGGGACCTACGAGCAGTACTTC
clone_size: NA; v_call: TRBV10-3; j_call: TRBJ2-7; d_call: TRBD1; cdr3_aa: CASRGTGSDAQYF; cdr3_nt: TGTGCCAGCAGAGGGACAGGGTCGGATGCGCAGTACTTC
clone_size: many; v_call: TRBV20-1; j_call: TRBJ2-7; d_call: TRBD1; cdr3_aa: CSARADRGNYEQYF; cdr3_nt: TGCAGTGCTAGAGCGGACAGGGGCAACTACGAGCAGTACTTC
clone_size: NA; v_call: TRBV20-1; j_call: TRBJ2-7; d_call: TRBD1; cdr3_aa: CSANPGGYEQYF; cdr3_nt: TGCAGTGCTAACCCAGGGGGCTACGAGCAGTACTTC
clone_size: many; v_call: TRBV20-1; j_call: TRBJ1-5; d_call: NA; cdr3_aa: CSATYSHGNQPQHF; cdr3_nt: TGCAGTGCAACCTACAGCCACGGCAATCAGCCCCAGCATTTT
clone_size: once; v_call: TRBV29-1; j_call: TRBJ1-1; d_call: NA; cdr3_aa: CRSRRESTEAFF; cdr3_nt: TGCAGAAGTCGGCGGGAGAGTACTGAAGCTTTCTTT
clone_size: many; v_call: TRBV5-1; j_call: TRBJ1-1; d_call: NA; cdr3_aa: CASSKLQGRDTEAFF; cdr3_nt: TGCGCCAGCAGCAAACTACAGGGAAGAGACACTGAAGCTTTCTTT
clone_size: many; v_call: TRBV20-1; j_call: TRBJ1-5; d_call: NA; cdr3_aa: CSARDRQGFNQPQHF; cdr3_nt: TGCAGTGCTAGAGATCGCCAGGGGTTCAATCAGCCCCAGCATTTT
clone_size: many; v_call: TRBV7-9; j_call: TRBJ2-2; d_call: NA; cdr3_aa: CASSFFKGRGELFF; cdr3_nt: TGTGCCAGCAGCTTCTTCAAGGGTCGCGGGGAGCTGTTTTTT
clone_size: NA; v_call: TRBV20-1; j_call: TRBJ2-6; d_call: TRBD1; cdr3_aa: CSAGQGMGANVLTF; cdr3_nt: TGCAGTGCTGGACAGGGGATGGGGGCCAACGTCCTGACTTTC
clone_size: few; v_call: TRBV7-3; j_call: TRBJ1-1; d_call: NA; cdr3_aa: CASSLSRVTEAFF; cdr3_nt: TGTGCCAGCAGCTTATCACGAGTCACTGAAGCTTTCTTT
clone_size: many; v_call: TRBV29-1; j_call: TRBJ1-4; d_call: NA; cdr3_aa: CSVAPDVANEKLFF; cdr3_nt: TGCAGCGTTGCCCCGGACGTAGCTAATGAAAAACTGTTTTTT
clone_size: few; v_call: TRBV7-2; j_call: TRBJ1-1; d_call: NA; cdr3_aa: CASSLAQVWTVNTEAFF; cdr3_nt: TGTGCCAGCAGCTTAGCGCAGGTATGGACGGTGAACACTGAAGCTTTCTTT
clone_size: NA; v_call: TRBV15; j_call: TRBJ1-5; d_call: NA; cdr3_aa: CATSRDRVRGDEHF; cdr3_nt: TGTGCCACCAGCAGAGACCGGGTTAGGGGGGACGAGCATTTT
clone_size: many; v_call: TRBV7-2; j_call: TRBJ1-6; d_call: NA; cdr3_aa: CASSLAQHSPLHF; cdr3_nt: TGTGCCAGCAGCTTAGCGCAGCATTCACCCCTCCACTTT
clone_size: many; v_call: TRBV19; j_call: TRBJ2-7; d_call: TRBD1; cdr3_aa: CASAGTGAYEQYF; cdr3_nt: TGTGCCAGTGCCGGGACAGGGGCCTACGAGCAGTACTTC
clone_size: NA; v_call: TRBV29-1; j_call: TRBJ1-2; d_call: NA; cdr3_aa: CSVMTQQGFYGYTF; cdr3_nt: TGCAGCGTGATGACCCAACAGGGATTTTATGGCTACACCTTC
clone_size: NA; v_call: TRBV15; j_call: TRBJ2-7; d_call: TRBD1; cdr3_aa: CAWSYGQGAYEQYF; cdr3_nt: TGTGCCTGGAGTTATGGACAGGGGGCCTACGAGCAGTACTTC
clone_size: NA; v_call: TRBV11-2; j_call: TRBJ2-5; d_call: NA; cdr3_aa: CASSQAVGQETQYF; cdr3_nt: TGTGCCAGCAGCCAAGCGGTAGGACAAGAGACCCAGTACTTC
clone_size: NA; v_call: TRBV5-1; j_call: TRBJ1-5; d_call: NA; cdr3_aa: CANSNQPQHF; cdr3_nt: TGCGCCAACAGCAATCAGCCCCAGCATTTT
clone_size: many; v_call: TRBV2; j_call: TRBJ2-5; d_call: TRBD1; cdr3_aa: CASSAETLRQGKRWTQYF; cdr3_nt: TGTGCCAGCAGTGCTGAAACCCTCCGACAGGGGAAACGGTGGACCCAGTACTTC